Each of the 10 T cell receptor beta chains below was sequenced from the same sample in a study of blood T cell repertoires in COVID-19. Clones were read by immunoSEQ multiplex PCR, and TCRdb kept only the in-frame ones, dropping some. The sample consists of roughly 500,000 clones, about nine tenths of them appearing once. The sequenced sample consisted of PBMCs or T cells enriched from blood (not recorded which). Receptors originate from a woman aged 60-70 years who had recovered from COVID-19.

The chain joins TRBV5-8 to TRBJ2-3; perhaps TRBD2 as D (5 bases). The V end lost 7 bases, the J end lost 2 bases, and 8 bases lay between the germline ends. The CDR3 consists of 12 residues. CDR1 is SGHTS, CDR2 YDEGEE, per germline. CDR3 sequence reads: CASQRNTDTQYF. CDR3 sequence (DNA): TGTGCCAGCCAGCGGAACACAGATACGCAGTATTTT.

V is TRBV6-5 and J is TRBJ1-2; 7 bases align to TRBD1. The CDR3 extends over 15 amino acids. V was pared by 0 bases and J by 3 bases, with 4 bases of the junction left unmatched. Per germline, CDR1 MNHEY and CDR2 SVGAGI. The chain's CDR3 is CASSYSQGFDYGYTF. CDR3 DNA sequence: TGTGCCAGCAGTTACTCACAGGGGTTTGACTATGGCTACACCTTC.

This rearrangement joins TRBV5-6 to TRBJ2-4; possible D gene TRBD1, 5 bases. This CDR3 comprises 15 residues. V was cut by 0 bases and J by 8 bases, with 15 bases left in between. Germline values: CDR1 SGHDT, CDR2 YYEEEE. This CDR3 is CASSLARVGLDIQYF. The DNA for the CDR3 is TGTGCCAGCAGCTTGGCCAGGGTAGGGTTAGACATTCAGTACTTC.

The J gene is TRBJ2-7, the V gene TRBV7-8; maybe TRBD1 (5 bases). CDR3 size: 14 residues. V dropped 0 bases and J dropped 4 bases, with 10 bases sitting between them. Germline CDR1 reads SGHVS; CDR2 reads FQNEAQ. CDR3 coding DNA: TGTGCCAGCAGCTTAGCGCTACAGGCTTACGAGCAGTACTTC. Translated: CASSLALQAYEQYF.

The gene calls are TRBV5-1 and TRBJ1-1; 7 bases line up with TRBD1. CDR3 length: 14 amino acids. CDR1 and CDR2 (germline): SGHRS, YFSETQ. V trimming: 4 bases; J trimming: 11 bases; junction bases outside the gene matches: 14. For the CDR3, the DNA is TGCGCCAGCAGCACCGGGACAGCCCGTCGGGAGGCTTTCTTT. Protein product: CASSTGTARREAFF.

V usage is TRBV4-1 and J usage is TRBJ2-2; D is possibly TRBD1 (5 bases). The CDR3 spans 16 residues. Germline loops: CDR1 MGHRA, CDR2 YSYEKL. Trimming removed 3 bases at V and 4 bases at J, with 15 bases between. CDR3 residues: CASSQMTDIGTGELFF. For the CDR3, the DNA is TGCGCCAGCAGCCAGATGACGGACATCGGCACCGGGGAGCTGTTTTTT.

CDR3 bases: TGTGCCAGCACCCCGGGTGCGGTCACTGAAGCTTTCTTT. Translation: CASTPGAVTEAFF. The rearrangement joins TRBV3-1 (or the pseudogene TRBV3-2) to TRBJ1-1; D remains ambiguous. CDR1 is LGHDT, CDR2 YNNKEL, per germline (reference sequence). The germline V and J ends were trimmed by 7 bases and 4 bases, with 13 bases remaining between them. This CDR3 is 13 amino acids long.

The chain employs TRBV4-2 and TRBJ1-6, with D perhaps matching TRBD1 (5 bases). V was clipped by 0 bases and J by 8 bases, with 17 bases between them. Germline V lookup: CDR1 LGHNA, CDR2 YNFKEQ. The CDR3 extends over 17 amino acids. The DNA for the CDR3 is TGTGCCAGCAGCCAAGAAGGGGATAAAGAAACTTATTCACCCCTCCACTTT. Translated: CASSQEGDKETYSPLHF.

The sample holds one count of this clone. The genes are TRBV6-5 and TRBJ2-3, with 10 positions matching TRBD1. J lost 4 bases, V lost 11 bases, and 9 bases had no gene match. Looked up from germline, CDR1 is MNHEY and CDR2 is SVGAGI. The CDR3 contains 14 residues. The CDR3 nucleotides are TGTGCCGGGGACAGGGGTCGAGGCGCAGATACGCAGTATTTT. Translated: CAGDRGRGADTQYF.

The rearrangement uses TRBV5-1 and TRBJ2-7; TRBD1 agrees at 10 bases. CDR3 length: 16 amino acids. Germline V lookup: CDR1 SGHRS, CDR2 YFSETQ. Trimming took 0 bases from V and 4 from J; bases not matched to a gene: 7. CDR3 sequence reads: CASSLVGRQGAYEQYF. The CDR3, as DNA: TGCGCCAGCAGCTTGGTGGGACGACAGGGGGCTTACGAGCAGTACTTC.